Below, one T cell receptor (beta chain) is given with its context. This sample was included in a study of OX40 agonist ivuxolimab in advanced cancers. After removal of 4 bases from V and 1 base from J, the junction contained 6 bases not matched to a gene. The CDR3 sequence is 16 residues long. The germline V gene encodes CDR1 MNHEY and CDR2 SMNVEV (reference sequence). Clones were sequenced by immunoSEQ multiplex PCR, and TCRdb holds only the in-frame ones, with some missing. The data show about 46,000 clones, approximately 90% seen once. The V call is TRBV27, the J call TRBJ2-5; TRBD2 matches 10 bases. The receptor's source is an adult with an advanced solid tumor such as melanoma, head and neck, liver or kidney cancer. Material: CD4+ or CD8+ T cells sorted from blood, obtained in a trial of the OX40 agonist ivuxolimab. In DNA form, the CDR3 reads TGTGCCAGCAGTTCCGAGACTAGCGGGCGCCAAGAGACCCAGTACTTC. It yields the protein CASSSETSGRQETQYF.